A single sample is the source of the 30 T cell receptor beta chains below, sequenced in a study of regulatory T cells in long-lasting Graves disease. Time point specified: persistent/refractory GD, antithyroid drugs over 5 years with positive TRAb. The TCR library used RNA extracted from PBMCs. TCR beta libraries were built with iRepertoire HTBI primers and Arm-PCR of CDR3 regions. MiXCR was run by TCRdb on the multiplex PCR reads, yielding one entry per CDR3 protein. Here the sample spans 350,000 to 450,000 distinct CDR3 sequences, 20% to 25% being singletons. The sample was peripheral blood mononuclear cells (PBMCs), taken when the disease was refractory, from a patient treated with antithyroid drugs. These receptors all come from a woman in her 40s with Graves disease.

V is TRBV7-2 and J is TRBJ1-1; 7 bases fit TRBD1. V lost 0 bases, J lost 8 bases, and 3 bases stayed unmatched. CDR1 and CDR2 (germline): SGHTA, FQGNSA. This CDR3 spans 13 amino acids. The CDR3 nucleotides are TGTGCCAGCAGCTTAGCTCTAGGGGGCGAAGCTTTCTTT. Translation gives CASSLALGGEAFF. Combining the CDR3 with reference TRBV7-2 and TRBJ1-1 gives the whole variable domain GAGVSQSPSNKVTEKGKDVELRCDPISGHTALYWYRQSLGQGLEFLIYFQGNSAPDKSGLPSDRFSAERTGGSVSTLTIQRTQQEDSAVYLCASSLALGGEAFFGQGTRLTVV.

In the case of this clonotype: A much bigger clone sits one base away, suggesting this may be a read error. This chain uses TRBV28 with TRBJ1-4, with 9 positions matching TRBD1. Germline CDR1 and CDR2: MDHEN and SYDVKM. The CDR3 has 15 amino acids. The CDR3 is CASSRIGTGFRKLVF. The CDR3 DNA is TGTGCCAGCAGCCGAATCGGGACAGGGTTTCGAAAACTGGTTTTT.

There are a few counts of this clonotype. This chain joins TRBV7-9 and TRBJ2-2; TRBD2 matches at 14 bases. With V trimmed by 4 bases and J by 5 bases, 6 bases remained unmatched. Germline-derived CDR1 and CDR2 are SEHNR and FQNEAQ (reference sequence). The CDR3 totals 17 residues. CDR3 loop: CASSSGLAGGITGELFF. Written as DNA, the CDR3 is TGTGCCAGCAGCTCCGGACTAGCGGGAGGAATAACCGGGGAGCTGTTTTTT.

This clonotype was detected many times. The chain carries TRBV12-3 or TRBV12-4 and TRBJ1-1, with 9 nucleotides matching TRBD1. Trimming took 5 bases from V and 4 from J; bases not matched to a gene: 11. The CDR3 loop spans 16 amino acids. The CDR3 loop is CASSLLPGQGLTEAFF. For the CDR3, the DNA is TGTGCCAGCAGTCTCCTCCCGGGACAGGGTCTCACTGAAGCTTTCTTT.

To note about this clonotype: This clone may be a read error of a much larger clone one base away. This chain joins TRBV28 and TRBJ2-2; D not certain. Germline lookup yields CDR1 MDHEN and CDR2 SYDVKM. This CDR3 is built from 12 residues. The CDR3 reads CAGSEFAGELFF. CDR3 nucleotides: TGTGCCGGCAGTGAGTTCGCCGGGGAGCTGTTTTTT.

This clonotype was counted ten times or more. The genes are TRBV20-1 and TRBJ1-4; the match to TRBD1 covers 9 bases. Germline trimming cut 3 bases from V and 7 bases from J; bases unmatched to any gene: 9. This CDR3 contains 15 residues. Germline V gene sequence: CDR1 DFQATT, CDR2 SNEGSKA (reference sequence). Written as DNA, the CDR3 is TGCAGTGCTAGCACCCACAGGGGGCTCGGTGAAAAACTGTTTTTT. Protein product: CSASTHRGLGEKLFF.

This clonotype was counted ten times or more. The chain couples TRBV28 to TRBJ1-1; the D is unclear. The V gene's germline CDR1 is MDHEN and CDR2 SYDVKM. V dropped 6 bases and J dropped 5 bases, with 10 bases sitting between them. The CDR3 is made up of 12 amino acids. CDR3 bases: TGTGCCAGCAGCACCGTCGATACTGAAGCTTTCTTT. Translation gives CASSTVDTEAFF. Full variable domain (missing parts from reference TRBV28 and TRBJ1-1): DVKVTQSSRYLVKRTGEKVFLECVQDMDHENMFWYRQDPGLGLRLIYFSYDVKMKEKGDIPEGYSVSREKKERFSLILESASTNQTSMYLCASSTVDTEAFFGQGTRLTVV.

This clonotype occurred many times. The J gene is TRBJ2-5, the V gene TRBV11-2, with D hard to call. The CDR3 contains 14 residues. From germline, CDR1 is SGHAT and CDR2 FQNNGV. V was trimmed by 5 bases and J by 1 base, leaving 11 bases between them. CDR3 sequence reads: CASSLHVGQETQYF. The CDR3 DNA is TGTGCCAGCAGCCTGCACGTAGGCCAAGAGACCCAGTACTTC.

As regards this clonotype: Since a much larger clone is just one base distant, this may be a read error. V gene TRBV28 combines with J gene TRBJ2-7; maybe TRBD1 (6 bases). Looked up from germline, CDR1 is MDHEN and CDR2 is SYDVKM. The CDR3 extends over 12 amino acids. CDR3 amino acids: CAGSSGHYEQYF. CDR3 nucleotide sequence: TGTGCCGGCAGTTCGGGACATTACGAGCAGTACTTC.

This clonotype has just a few counts. This chain connects TRBV2 to TRBJ2-3; 9 nucleotides line up with TRBD2. The CDR3 is 17 residues long. From germline, CDR1 is SNHLY and CDR2 FYNNEI. The junction had 9 bases not matched to a gene; V was cut back by 5 bases and J by 0 bases. The CDR3 DNA is TGTGCCAGCAGTCTAAGACTAGCGGACACTAGCACAGATACGCAGTATTTT. As protein: CASSLRLADTSTDTQYF.

V is TRBV7-9 and J is TRBJ1-4, with 8 nucleotides matching TRBD1. V gave up 5 bases and J gave up 8 bases; unmatched junction bases: 10. The CDR3 runs to 15 residues. CDR1 is SEHNR, CDR2 FQNEAQ, per germline (reference sequence). CDR3 DNA sequence: TGTGCCAGCAGCACCTCGACAGGGGCAGGGGAAAAACTGTTTTTT. Translating it yields CASSTSTGAGEKLFF.

This chain connects TRBV7-8 to TRBJ2-5; D possibly corresponds to TRBD1 (6 bases). Deletions cut 6 bases from V and 2 bases from J, with 19 bases between. CDR3 length: 16 amino acids. The V gene's germline CDR1 is SGHVS and CDR2 FQNEAQ. In DNA, the CDR3 is TGTGCCAGCAGTCGACCCCCGCAGGGGCGGCAAGAGACCCAGTACTTC. Protein: CASSRPPQGRQETQYF.

This clonotype showed up many times. The rearrangement joins TRBV28 to TRBJ1-6; the D gene is possibly TRBD1 (6 bases). Trimming stripped 3 bases from V and 5 bases from J, with 14 bases between. Germline loops: CDR1 MDHEN, CDR2 SYDVKM. The CDR3 sequence is 16 residues long. CDR3 coding DNA: TGTGCCAGCAGTTTGTCCAACGGGACACATAATTCACCCCTCCACTTT. It yields the protein CASSLSNGTHNSPLHF.

By sample share, this clonotype is medium-sized. J is TRBJ1-2 and V is TRBV28; TRBD1 agrees at 8 bases. Germline CDR1 is MDHEN and CDR2 is SYDVKM. The CDR3 spans 16 residues. Unmatched junction bases numbered 8, after V lost 5 bases and J lost 0 bases. The CDR3 DNA follows: TGTGCCAGCAGTCCCCCGGACAGGGAGGCTAACTATGGCTACACCTTC. This gives the protein CASSPPDREANYGYTF.

The genes are TRBV7-8 and TRBJ2-7, with D possibly called TRBD1 or TRBD2 (5 bases each). V was cut by 3 bases and J by 7 bases, with 16 bases left in between. CDR1 and CDR2 (germline): SGHVS, FQNEAQ. The CDR3 runs to 14 residues. The CDR3 is CASSLRDRAGEQYF. The CDR3 DNA follows: TGTGCCAGCAGCTTGAGGGATCGTGCAGGGGAGCAGTACTTC.

The chain has TRBV5-1 and TRBJ1-4; D is undetermined. The germline V gene has CDR1 SGHRS and CDR2 YFSETQ. Trimming shortened V by 1 base and J by 0 bases, and 13 bases separated the two germline ends. This CDR3 has 17 residues. The CDR3 loop is CASSLRVIGSTNEKLFF. Here the CDR3 DNA reads TGCGCCAGCAGCTTGCGGGTTATTGGGTCAACTAATGAAAAACTGTTTTTT.

This clonotype has at least ten counts. The rearrangement joins TRBV20-1 to TRBJ2-5; 11 bases are shared with TRBD2. The V segment lost 0 bases and the J segment 5 bases; nucleotides outside the gene matches: 2. CDR1 is DFQATT and CDR2 is SNEGSKA in the germline V gene (reference sequence). The CDR3 loop spans 14 amino acids. CDR3 DNA: TGCAGTGCTAGAGATAGCGGGAGGGACGAGACCCAGTACTTC. This translates into CSARDSGRDETQYF.

J is TRBJ2-2 and V is TRBV7-9, with D tentatively TRBD1 (6 bases). Trimming removed 4 bases from V and 1 base from J, with 7 bases in between. The V gene's germline CDR1 is SEHNR and CDR2 FQNEAQ (reference sequence). The CDR3 has 14 residues. CDR3 nucleotide sequence: TGTGCCAGCAGCTCACAGGGGAACACCGGGGAGCTGTTTTTT. This codes for CASSSQGNTGELFF.

This clonotype was counted many times. J is TRBJ1-5 and V is TRBV29-1; the D is unclear. Germline CDR1 reads SQVTM; CDR2 reads ANQGSEA. Trimming took off 0 bases at V and 6 bases at J, with 9 bases between the two ends. The CDR3 has 13 amino acids. The CDR3 loop is CSVEEGGSQPQHF. The CDR3 DNA follows: TGCAGCGTTGAAGAGGGCGGGTCTCAGCCCCAGCATTTT.

This clonotype was picked up many times. The chain links TRBV28 to TRBJ2-7, with 10 bases fitting TRBD2. Germline V lookup: CDR1 MDHEN, CDR2 SYDVKM. V lost 5 bases and J lost 3; bases outside the gene matches: 16. The CDR3 spans 18 residues. DNA of the CDR3: TGTGCCAGCAGTACCTTTATCCCTCTAGCGGGAGTAGTCTACGAGCAGTACTTC. Translated, it gives CASSTFIPLAGVVYEQYF.

V and J are TRBV28 and TRBJ1-2; D gene unclear. CDR1 MDHEN and CDR2 SYDVKM come from the germline V gene. This CDR3 is built from 13 residues. Trimming removed 3 bases from V and 2 bases from J, with 7 bases in between. The DNA for the CDR3 is TGTGCCAGCAGTTTGTCACAGAACTATGGCTACACCTTC. Protein product: CASSLSQNYGYTF.

This clonotype occurred many times. Its ends do not fully match the called genes, so a read error is possible. The chain is built from TRBV28 and TRBJ2-7, with D unclear. The CDR3 is 19 amino acids. The germline V gene has CDR1 MDHEN and CDR2 SYDVKM. In nucleotides, the CDR3 is TGTGCCAGCAGTTTAATCCCACCCGACGTAGAGCCCCAAGTCGTGGTACTAATCTTC. Translated: CASSLIPPDVEPQVVVLIF.

V and J are TRBV14 and TRBJ1-2; D unresolved. This CDR3 region has 15 residues. From germline, CDR1 is SGHDN and CDR2 FVKESK. V was trimmed by 3 bases and J by 0 bases, leaving 11 bases between them. The CDR3 region is CASSQSSFTNYGYTF. The CDR3 nucleotides are TGTGCCAGCAGCCAGAGCAGCTTTACTAACTATGGCTACACCTTC.

At least ten counts were recorded for this clonotype. The chain joins TRBV20-1 to TRBJ1-2; D is unclear. CDR1 DFQATT and CDR2 SNEGSKA come from the germline V gene (reference sequence). Deletions cut 5 bases from V and 6 bases from J, with 7 bases between. CDR3 length: 10 amino acids. The CDR3 DNA is TGCAGTGCTCGGCAGGATGGCTACACCTTC. This codes for CSARQDGYTF.

Comment on this clonotype: This could be a read error, since a much larger clone is one nucleotide away. The chain employs TRBV20-1 and TRBJ2-7; no definite D call. The V and J ends lost 5 bases and 3 bases respectively, with 14 bases between them. Germline CDR1 DFQATT, CDR2 SNEGSKA (reference sequence). This CDR3 has 13 residues. As DNA, the CDR3 is TGCAGTGCTGAAGAGGACCAGTACTACGAGCAGTACTTC. It specifies CSAEEDQYYEQYF.

This clonotype was seen at least ten times. The chain is built from TRBV6-2 or TRBV6-3 and TRBJ2-6, with D possibly TRBD2 on 6 matching bases. Trimming removed 2 bases at V and 13 bases at J, with 15 bases between. Germline CDR1 is MNHEY and CDR2 is SVGEGT. CDR3 length: 14 amino acids. The CDR3: CASSYIAVPLVLTF. DNA for the CDR3: TGTGCCAGCAGTTACATAGCGGTACCTCTGGTCCTGACTTTC.

This clonotype was recorded many times. This chain links TRBV7-3 with TRBJ2-5; tentatively, D is TRBD1 (6 bases). Trimming pared 4 bases from V and 0 bases from J, leaving 9 bases between. This CDR3 region has 14 residues. Germline V gene data show CDR1 as SGHTA and CDR2 as FQGTGA. The CDR3, as DNA: TGTGCCAGCAGCTCCCACAGGGACCAAGAGACCCAGTACTTC. This translates into CASSSHRDQETQYF.

This clonotype appeared a few times. V usage is TRBV7-9 and J usage is TRBJ2-7; D may be TRBD2 (6 bases). The germline V and J ends were trimmed by 5 bases and 2 bases, with 19 bases remaining between them. CDR1 and CDR2 from the germline V gene are SEHNR and FQNEAQ (reference sequence). The CDR3 length is 16 residues. CDR3 DNA sequence: TGTGCCAGCAGCGGACAAGGTCGGGCGGGGACCTACGAGCAGTACTTC. Its protein is CASSGQGRAGTYEQYF.

This clonotype was counted many times. The V gene is TRBV28, the J gene TRBJ2-7; tentatively, D is TRBD2 (5 bases). Between the trimmed V and J ends, which lost 3 bases and 0 bases, there was a span of 12 bases. CDR1 MDHEN and CDR2 SYDVKM come from the germline V gene. This CDR3 is 15 amino acids long. The CDR3 nucleotides are TGTGCCAGCAGTTTGATTCGCGCGGGCTCCTACGAGCAGTACTTC. Translation: CASSLIRAGSYEQYF. The full variable domain, with the rest looked up from reference TRBV28 and TRBJ2-7, is DVKVTQSSRYLVKRTGEKVFLECVQDMDHENMFWYRQDPGLGLRLIYFSYDVKMKEKGDIPEGYSVSREKKERFSLILESASTNQTSMYLCASSLIRAGSYEQYFGPGTRLTVT.

This clonotype was seen repeatedly, ten times or more. This chain connects TRBV28 to TRBJ2-4, with no clear D. CDR3 size: 13 residues. V lost 6 bases and J 4 bases, leaving 10 bases between the germline ends. CDR1 and CDR2 (germline): MDHEN, SYDVKM. The DNA of the CDR3 is TGTGCCAGCAGCCGGAACCAAAAAAACATTCAGTACTTC. Its protein is CASSRNQKNIQYF.